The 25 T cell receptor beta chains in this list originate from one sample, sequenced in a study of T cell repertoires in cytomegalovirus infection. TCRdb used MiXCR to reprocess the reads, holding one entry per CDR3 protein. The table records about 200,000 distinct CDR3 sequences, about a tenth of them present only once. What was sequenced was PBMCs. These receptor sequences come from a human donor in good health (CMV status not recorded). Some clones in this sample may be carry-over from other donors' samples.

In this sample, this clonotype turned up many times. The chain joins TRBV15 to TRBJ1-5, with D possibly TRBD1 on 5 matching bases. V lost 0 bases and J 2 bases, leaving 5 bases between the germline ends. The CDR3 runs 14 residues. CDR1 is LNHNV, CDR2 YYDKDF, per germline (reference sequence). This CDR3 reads CATSRETGNQPQHF. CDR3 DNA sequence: TGTGCCACCAGCAGAGAGACAGGCAATCAGCCCCAGCATTTT.

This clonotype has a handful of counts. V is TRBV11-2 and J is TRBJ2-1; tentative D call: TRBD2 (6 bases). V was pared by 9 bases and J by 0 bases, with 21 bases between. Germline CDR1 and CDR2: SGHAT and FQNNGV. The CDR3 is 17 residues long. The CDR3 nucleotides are TGTGCCAGAGGGGATGGCGGGCGGGGCCCCTCCTACAATGAGCAGTTCTTC. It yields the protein CARGDGGRGPSYNEQFF.

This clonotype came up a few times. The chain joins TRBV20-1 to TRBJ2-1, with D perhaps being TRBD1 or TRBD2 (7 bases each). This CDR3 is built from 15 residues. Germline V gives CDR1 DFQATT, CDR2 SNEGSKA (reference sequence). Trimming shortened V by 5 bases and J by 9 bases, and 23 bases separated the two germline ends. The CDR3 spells CSADPRTRGPGEQFF. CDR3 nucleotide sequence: TGCAGTGCTGACCCAAGGACTAGGGGGCCCGGTGAGCAGTTCTTC.

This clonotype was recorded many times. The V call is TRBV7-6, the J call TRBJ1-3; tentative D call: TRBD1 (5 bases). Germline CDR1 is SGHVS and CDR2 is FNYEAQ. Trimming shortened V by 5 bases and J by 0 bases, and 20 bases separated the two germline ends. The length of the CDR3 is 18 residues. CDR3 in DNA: TGTGCCAGCAGCCCTGGGGCTAGGGACGTTCACTCTGGAAACACCATATATTTT. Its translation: CASSPGARDVHSGNTIYF.

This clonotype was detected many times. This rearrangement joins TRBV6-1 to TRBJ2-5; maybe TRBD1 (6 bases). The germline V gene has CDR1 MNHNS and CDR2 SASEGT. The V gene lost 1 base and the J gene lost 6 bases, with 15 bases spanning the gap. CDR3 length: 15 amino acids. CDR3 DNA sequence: TGTGCCAGCAGTGAAGGGGGACAAAATTGGCAGACCCAGTACTTC. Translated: CASSEGGQNWQTQYF.

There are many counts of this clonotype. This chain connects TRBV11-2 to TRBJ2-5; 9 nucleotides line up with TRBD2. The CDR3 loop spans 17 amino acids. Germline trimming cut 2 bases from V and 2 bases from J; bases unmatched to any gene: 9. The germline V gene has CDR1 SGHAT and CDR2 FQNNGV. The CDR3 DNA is TGTGCCAGCAGCTTACAGGTTTTAGCGGGGGCTCAAGAGACCCAGTACTTC. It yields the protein CASSLQVLAGAQETQYF.

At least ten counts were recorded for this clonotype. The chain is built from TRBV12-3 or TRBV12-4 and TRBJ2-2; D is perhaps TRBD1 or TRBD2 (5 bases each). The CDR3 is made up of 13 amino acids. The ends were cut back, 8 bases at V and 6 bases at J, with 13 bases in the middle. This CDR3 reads CASGTSAAGELFF. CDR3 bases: TGTGCCAGCGGGACCTCAGCTGCCGGGGAGCTGTTTTTT.

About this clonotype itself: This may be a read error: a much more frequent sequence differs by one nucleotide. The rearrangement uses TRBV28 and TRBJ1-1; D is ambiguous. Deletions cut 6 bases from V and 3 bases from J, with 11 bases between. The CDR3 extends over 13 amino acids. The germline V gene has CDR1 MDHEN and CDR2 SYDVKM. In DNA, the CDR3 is TGTGCCAGCAGCCCTTACGGGGACACTGAAGCTTTCTTT. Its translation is CASSPYGDTEAFF.

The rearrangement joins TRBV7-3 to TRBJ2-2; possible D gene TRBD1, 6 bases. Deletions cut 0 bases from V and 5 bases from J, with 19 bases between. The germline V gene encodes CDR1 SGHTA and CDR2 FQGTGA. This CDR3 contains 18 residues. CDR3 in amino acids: CASSLTSNRDIWTGELFF. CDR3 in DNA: TGTGCCAGCAGCTTAACATCGAACAGGGATATATGGACCGGGGAGCTGTTTTTT.

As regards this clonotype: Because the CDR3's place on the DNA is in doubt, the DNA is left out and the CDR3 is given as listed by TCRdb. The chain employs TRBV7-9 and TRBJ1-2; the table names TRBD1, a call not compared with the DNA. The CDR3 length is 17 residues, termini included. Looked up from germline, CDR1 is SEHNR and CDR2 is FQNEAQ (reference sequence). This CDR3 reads CASSFFGNGNANYGYTF.

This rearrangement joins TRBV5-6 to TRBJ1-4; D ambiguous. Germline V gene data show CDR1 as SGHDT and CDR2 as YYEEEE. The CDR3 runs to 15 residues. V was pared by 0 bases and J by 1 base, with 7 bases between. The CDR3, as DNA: TGTGCCAGCAGCTTGGCCCGCCTAACTAATGAAAAACTGTTTTTT. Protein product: CASSLARLTNEKLFF.

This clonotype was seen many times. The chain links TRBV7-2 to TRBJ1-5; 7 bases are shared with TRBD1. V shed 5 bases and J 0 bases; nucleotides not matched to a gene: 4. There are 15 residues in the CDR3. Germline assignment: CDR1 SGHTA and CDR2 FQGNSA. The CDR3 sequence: CASSRDSHSNQPQHF. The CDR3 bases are TGTGCCAGCAGCCGGGACAGCCATAGCAATCAGCCCCAGCATTTT. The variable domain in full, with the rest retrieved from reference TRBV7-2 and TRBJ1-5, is GAGVSQSPSNKVTEKGKDVELRCDPISGHTALYWYRQSLGQGLEFLIYFQGNSAPDKSGLPSDRFSAERTGGSVSTLTIQRTQQEDSAVYLCASSRDSHSNQPQHFGDGTRLSIL.

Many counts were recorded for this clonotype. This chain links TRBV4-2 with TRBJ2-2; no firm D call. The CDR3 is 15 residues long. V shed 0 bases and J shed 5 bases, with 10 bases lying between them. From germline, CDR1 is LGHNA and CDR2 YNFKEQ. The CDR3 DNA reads TGTGCCAGCAGCCAAGATCTCAGTTCGACCGGGGAGCTGTTTTTT. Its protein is CASSQDLSSTGELFF.

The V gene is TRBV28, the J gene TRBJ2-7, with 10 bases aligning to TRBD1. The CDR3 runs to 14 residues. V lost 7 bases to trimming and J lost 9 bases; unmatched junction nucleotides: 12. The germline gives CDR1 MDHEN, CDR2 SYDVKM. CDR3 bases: TGTGCCAGCATGACTCCGGGACAGGGGAGGAGGCAGTACTTC. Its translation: CASMTPGQGRRQYF.

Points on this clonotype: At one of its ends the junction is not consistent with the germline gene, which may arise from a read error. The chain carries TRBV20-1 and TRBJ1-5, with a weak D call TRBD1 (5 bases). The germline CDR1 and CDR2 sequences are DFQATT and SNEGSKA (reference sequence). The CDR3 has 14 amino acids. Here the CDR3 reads CSARLQGSNHPQHF. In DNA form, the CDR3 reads TGCAGTGCTAGGCTCCAGGGTAGCAATCATCCCCAGCATTTC.

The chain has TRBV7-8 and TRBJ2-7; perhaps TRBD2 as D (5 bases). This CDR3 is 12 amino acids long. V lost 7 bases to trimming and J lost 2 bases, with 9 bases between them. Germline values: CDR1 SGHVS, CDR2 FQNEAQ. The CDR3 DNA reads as TGTGCCAGCAAAGACGGGACCTACGAGCAGTACTTC. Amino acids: CASKDGTYEQYF.

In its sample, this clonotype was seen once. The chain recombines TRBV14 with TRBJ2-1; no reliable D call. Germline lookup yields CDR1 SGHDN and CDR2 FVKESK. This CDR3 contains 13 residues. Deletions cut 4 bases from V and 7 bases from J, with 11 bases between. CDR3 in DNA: TGTGCCAGCAGCCTCATTCCGTGGAATGAGCAGTTCTTC. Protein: CASSLIPWNEQFF.

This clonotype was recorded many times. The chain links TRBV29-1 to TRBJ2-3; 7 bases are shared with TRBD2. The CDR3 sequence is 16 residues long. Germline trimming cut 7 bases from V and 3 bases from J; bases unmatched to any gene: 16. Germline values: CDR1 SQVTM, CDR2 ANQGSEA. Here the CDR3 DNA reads TGCAGCGCAATTTGGGGGAGGGGCGAGTCGACAGATACGCAGTATTTT. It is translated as CSAIWGRGESTDTQYF.

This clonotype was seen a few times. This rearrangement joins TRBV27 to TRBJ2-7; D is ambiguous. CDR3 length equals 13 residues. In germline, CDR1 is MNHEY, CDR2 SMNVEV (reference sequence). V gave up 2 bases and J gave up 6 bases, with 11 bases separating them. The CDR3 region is CASSLARPAEQYF. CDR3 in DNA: TGTGCCAGCAGTTTAGCCCGACCCGCCGAGCAGTACTTC.

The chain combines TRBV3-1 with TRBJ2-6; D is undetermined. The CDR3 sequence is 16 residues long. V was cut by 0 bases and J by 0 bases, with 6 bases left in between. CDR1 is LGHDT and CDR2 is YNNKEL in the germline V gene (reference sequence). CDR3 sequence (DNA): TGTGCCAGCAGCCAAGATCTTAGCTCTGGGGCCAACGTCCTGACTTTC. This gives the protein CASSQDLSSGANVLTF.

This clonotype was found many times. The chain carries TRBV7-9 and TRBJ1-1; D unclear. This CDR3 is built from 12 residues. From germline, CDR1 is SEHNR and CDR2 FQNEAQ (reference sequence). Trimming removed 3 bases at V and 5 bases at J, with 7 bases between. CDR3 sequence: CASSFMVTEAFF. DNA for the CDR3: TGTGCCAGCAGCTTTATGGTGACTGAAGCTTTCTTT.

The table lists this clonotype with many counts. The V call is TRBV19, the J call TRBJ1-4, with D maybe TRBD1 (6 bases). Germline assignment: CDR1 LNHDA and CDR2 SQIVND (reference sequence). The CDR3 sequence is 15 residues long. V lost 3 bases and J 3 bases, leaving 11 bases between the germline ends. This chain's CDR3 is CASSIGGQANEKLFF. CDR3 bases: TGTGCCAGTAGTATCGGGGGGCAAGCTAATGAAAAACTGTTTTTT.

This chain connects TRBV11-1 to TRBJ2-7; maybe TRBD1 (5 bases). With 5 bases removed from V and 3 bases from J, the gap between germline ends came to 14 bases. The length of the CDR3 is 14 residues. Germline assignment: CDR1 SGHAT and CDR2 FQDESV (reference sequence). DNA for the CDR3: TGTGCCAGCAGCCCGCCAGGGTCCCTCTACGAGCAGTACTTC. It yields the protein CASSPPGSLYEQYF.

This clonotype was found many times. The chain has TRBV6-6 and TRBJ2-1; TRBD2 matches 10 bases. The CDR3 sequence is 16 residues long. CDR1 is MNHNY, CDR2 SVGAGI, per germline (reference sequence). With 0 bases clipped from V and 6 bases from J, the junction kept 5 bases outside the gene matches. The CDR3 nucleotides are TGTGCCAGCAGTTACTCGAAGAGCGGGAGGGCCAATGAGCAGTTCTTC. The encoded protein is CASSYSKSGRANEQFF.

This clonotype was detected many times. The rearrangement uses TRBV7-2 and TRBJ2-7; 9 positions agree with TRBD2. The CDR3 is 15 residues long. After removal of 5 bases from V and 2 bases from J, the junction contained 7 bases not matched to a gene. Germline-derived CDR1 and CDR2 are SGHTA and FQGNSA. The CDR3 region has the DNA TGTGCCAGCAGCCGGGGTGCGGGAGGGGCCTACGAGCAGTACTTC. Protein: CASSRGAGGAYEQYF.